This T cell receptor beta chain was profiled in a study of blood T cell repertoires in COVID-19. This CDR3 region has 17 residues. The J segment lost 1 base and the V segment lost 5 bases, leaving 6 bases of the junction unmatched. The V gene's germline CDR1 is SGHTA and CDR2 FQGNSA. Sequencing used immunoSEQ multiplex PCR; TCRdb keeps in-frame clones, though not all of them. The table includes roughly 80,000 clones, roughly 87% detected once. This clonotype was sampled from a woman older than 75 with active or convalescent COVID-19. The chain employs TRBV7-2 and TRBJ2-2, with TRBD2 identical over 11 bases. Specimen: peripheral blood. This CDR3 is CASSARLAGLNTGELFF. CDR3 nucleotides: TGTGCCAGCAGCGCGAGACTAGCGGGATTGAACACCGGGGAGCTGTTTTTT.